These 4 T cell receptor beta chains share one sample of origin, sequenced in a study of blood T cell repertoires in COVID-19. Sequenced by immunoSEQ multiplex PCR; TCRdb stores in-frame clones only, minus some. In the table there are approximately 210,000 clones, approximately 84% of which are singletons. The sequencing input was peripheral blood. Receptors were obtained from a woman between 50 and 59 years old with active or convalescent COVID-19.

This chain links TRBV19 with TRBJ2-1; 8 nucleotides agree with TRBD2. CDR1 is LNHDA and CDR2 is SQIVND in the germline V gene (reference sequence). The V segment lost 9 bases and the J segment 7 bases; nucleotides outside the gene matches: 14. This CDR3 comprises 15 residues. The CDR3 bases are TGTGCCAGCTCCCCCCCGGGGGGACTAGGAAATGAGCAGTTCTTC. It encodes CASSPPGGLGNEQFF.

The J gene is TRBJ1-4, the V gene TRBV5-1; 7 bases fit TRBD1. Germline loops: CDR1 SGHRS, CDR2 YFSETQ. This CDR3 has 17 amino acids. With V trimmed by 4 bases and J by 0 bases, 9 bases remained unmatched. CDR3 bases: TGCGCCAGCAGCATGACAGGGAGGCAGTCAACTAATGAAAAACTGTTTTTT. Translation gives CASSMTGRQSTNEKLFF.

The rearrangement links TRBV28 to TRBJ1-1, with D possibly TRBD1 on 6 matching bases. The CDR3 covers 16 residues. The germline V gene encodes CDR1 MDHEN and CDR2 SYDVKM. V was clipped by 5 bases and J by 8 bases, with 24 bases between them. The CDR3 loop is CASSRRGVSGQPEAFF. The CDR3 region has the DNA TGTGCCAGCAGTCGAAGGGGGGTTAGCGGGCAGCCAGAAGCTTTCTTT.

J is TRBJ2-5 and V is TRBV18, with TRBD1 as a possible D gene (5 bases). This CDR3 is built from 14 residues. Germline values: CDR1 KGHSH, CDR2 LQKENI. The V and J ends lost 6 bases and 2 bases respectively, with 13 bases between them. DNA of the CDR3: TGTGCCAGCTCCCCAATCGACAGTCAAGAGACCCAGTACTTC. Amino acids: CASSPIDSQETQYF.